The next 8 T cell receptor beta chains were all read from a single sample in a study of OX40 agonist ivuxolimab in advanced cancers. Measured with immunoSEQ multiplex PCR; TCRdb has only the in-frame clones, and not every one. The table has about 51,000 clones, roughly 90% seen once. Sequenced material: CD4+ or CD8+ T cells sorted from blood, taken in a trial of the OX40 agonist ivuxolimab. These receptors were obtained from an adult with an advanced solid tumor such as melanoma, head and neck, liver or kidney cancer.

The gene calls are TRBV19 and TRBJ1-5, with D perhaps matching TRBD1 (6 bases). The CDR3 extends over 16 amino acids. Trimming removed 7 bases from V and 3 bases from J, with 19 bases in between. In germline, CDR1 is LNHDA, CDR2 SQIVND (reference sequence). The CDR3 region has the DNA TGTGCCAGTATTAGAGGGGGAACAGGGACCAATCAGCCCCAGCATTTT. This sequence encodes CASIRGGTGTNQPQHF. Full variable domain (rest looked up from reference TRBV19 and TRBJ1-5): DGGITQSPKYLFRKEGQNVTLSCEQNLNHDAMYWYRQDPGQGLRLIYYSQIVNDFQKGDIAEGYSVSREKKESFPLTVTSAQKNPTAFYLCASIRGGTGTNQPQHFGDGTRLSIL.

The V call is TRBV7-9, the J call TRBJ2-3; D possibly corresponds to TRBD2 (5 bases). The V and J ends lost 1 base and 3 bases respectively, with 11 bases between them. CDR1 SEHNR and CDR2 FQNEAQ come from the germline V gene (reference sequence). CDR3 length equals 15 residues. CDR3 nucleotides: TGTGCCAGCAGCTTAGGGCTACCGGGGACAGATACGCAGTATTTT. This translates into CASSLGLPGTDTQYF. Variable domain in full (rest from reference TRBV7-9 and TRBJ2-3): DTGVSQNPRHKITKRGQNVTFRCDPISEHNRLYWYRQTLGQGPEFLTYFQNEAQLEKSRLLSDRFSAERPKGSFSTLEIQRTEQGDSAMYLCASSLGLPGTDTQYFGPGTRLTVL.

The count of this clone is one. DNA of the CDR3: TGTGCCAGCAGCTTATCCGGACAGCCCGCTAATGGGCCCCAGCATTTT. This encodes CASSLSGQPANGPQHF. The chain uses TRBV5-8 and TRBJ1-5; tentatively, D is TRBD1 (6 bases). This CDR3 spans 16 amino acids. From germline, CDR1 is SGHTS and CDR2 YDEGEE. Between the trimmed V and J ends, which lost 2 bases and 9 bases, there was a span of 21 bases.

The gene calls are TRBV6-5 and TRBJ2-7; 7 bases are shared with TRBD1. V was clipped by 2 bases and J by 3 bases; unmatched bases: 4. CDR3 length equals 14 residues. CDR1 is MNHEY and CDR2 is SVGAGI in the germline V gene. CDR3 protein: CASSYMPGGYEQYF. CDR3 DNA sequence: TGTGCCAGCAGTTACATGCCAGGGGGCTACGAGCAGTACTTC.

This clone was seen more than once but under ten times. The V and J genes are TRBV7-6 and TRBJ2-3, with 7 bases that match TRBD2. Germline V gene data show CDR1 as SGHVS and CDR2 as FNYEAQ. The CDR3 length is 16 residues. J gave up 3 bases and V 5 bases, and 11 bases lay outside the gene matches. The DNA for the CDR3 is TGTGCCAGCAGCCTCCTTTTAGCGGGTCAAACAGATACGCAGTATTTT. This encodes CASSLLLAGQTDTQYF.

In its sample, this clone was seen once. The chain combines TRBV18 with TRBJ1-3, with D tentatively TRBD1 (5 bases). The ends were cut back, 3 bases at V and 0 bases at J, with 12 bases in the middle. The CDR3 loop spans 16 amino acids. Germline V gene sequence: CDR1 KGHSH, CDR2 LQKENI. DNA of the CDR3: TGTGCCAGCTCACCTTACCACAGGAGCTCTGGAAACACCATATATTTT. Amino acid sequence: CASSPYHRSSGNTIYF.

V and J are TRBV6-1 and TRBJ2-7; no reliable D call. The CDR3 is 13 residues long. With 7 bases removed from V and 0 bases from J, the gap between germline ends came to 10 bases. Germline CDR1 MNHNS, CDR2 SASEGT. The DNA for the CDR3 is TGTGCCAGCAAAGTCGGCTACTCCTACGAGCAGTACTTC. Translating it yields CASKVGYSYEQYF.

This chain joins TRBV28 and TRBJ2-1; 8 bases line up with TRBD1. This CDR3 has 15 residues. V lost 5 bases to trimming and J lost 2 bases; unmatched junction nucleotides: 5. Germline V lookup: CDR1 MDHEN, CDR2 SYDVKM. The CDR3 reads CASSPGGRPYNEQFF. CDR3 DNA sequence: TGTGCCAGCAGTCCAGGGGGCAGGCCCTACAATGAGCAGTTCTTC.